The 32 T cell receptor beta chains in this list originate from one sample, sequenced in a study of beta chain features in type 1 diabetes. Points from the study as a whole: Within each of all four CD4+ subsets, Type 1 diabetes patients had TCRB CDR3s that were moderately but significantly shorter.

Investigators reverse transcribed all isolated RNA, so they sequenced expressed TCRB transcripts. Assay used: immunoSEQ multiplex PCR; TCRdb lists only in-frame clones, some missing. The profile covers just under 150,000 clones, with 13% appearing a single time and 1.3% taken by the ten largest. The antigens for these receptors are not known. The specimen was central memory CD4+ T cells from blood. All receptors derive from a man younger than 35 with type 1 diabetes.

This clone was counted many times. The genes are TRBV9 and TRBJ2-2; possibly TRBD1 for D (5 bases). The CDR3 covers 14 residues. Germline-derived CDR1 and CDR2 are SGDLS and YYNGEE. The ends were cut back, 2 bases at V and 9 bases at J, with 14 bases in the middle. CDR3 region: CASSVLPEDRELFF. The CDR3 DNA reads as TGTGCCAGCAGCGTCTTACCCGAGGACAGGGAGCTGTTTTTT. Full variable domain (missing parts from reference TRBV9 and TRBJ2-2): DSGVTQTPKHLITATGQRVTLRCSPRSGDLSVYWYQQSLDQGLQFLIQYYNGEERAKGNILERFSAQQFPDLHSELNLSSLELGDSALYFCASSVLPEDRELFFGEGSRLTVL.

This clone was counted a few times. The V call is TRBV6-5, the J call TRBJ2-3; D not resolved. The CDR3 contains 13 residues. Germline V lookup: CDR1 MNHEY, CDR2 SVGAGI. Trimming pared 8 bases from V and 0 bases from J, leaving 9 bases between. The CDR3 sequence: CASCSQSTDTQYF. CDR3 DNA: TGTGCCAGCTGTTCACAGAGCACAGATACGCAGTATTTT.

As regards this clone: This likely reflects a read error, since a far larger clone is one base away. The chain is built from TRBV30 and TRBJ2-7; weak D call: TRBD1 (6 bases). There are 12 residues in the CDR3. The germline gives CDR1 GTSNPN, CDR2 SVGIG (reference sequence). V lost 6 bases and J 3 bases, leaving 12 bases between the germline ends. Here the CDR3 reads CACRSQGYEQYF. In DNA form, the CDR3 reads TGTGCCTGTCGCTCACAGGGCTACGAGCAGTACTTC.

The chain couples TRBV28 to TRBJ1-1, with unresolved D. CDR1 MDHEN and CDR2 SYDVKM come from the germline V gene. The CDR3 totals 12 residues. The V end lost 6 bases, the J end lost 4 bases, and 9 bases lay between the germline ends. The CDR3 loop reads CASSLMGTEAFF. In nucleotides, the CDR3 is TGTGCCAGCAGCCTCATGGGCACTGAAGCTTTCTTT.

The sample holds a few counts of this clone. V usage is TRBV6-5 and J usage is TRBJ2-7; D is possibly TRBD1 or TRBD2 (5 bases each). Germline V lookup: CDR1 MNHEY, CDR2 SVGAGI. With 0 bases removed from V and 0 bases from J, the gap between germline ends came to 12 bases. This CDR3 region has 16 residues. DNA for the CDR3: TGTGCCAGCAGTTACTCGAGAAGGGACCACTCCTACGAGCAGTACTTC. Amino acid sequence: CASSYSRRDHSYEQYF.

This chain links TRBV6-5 with TRBJ1-3; D is undetermined. The ends were cut back, 6 bases at V and 0 bases at J, with 6 bases in the middle. CDR3 length equals 13 residues. The germline V gene encodes CDR1 MNHEY and CDR2 SVGAGI. The CDR3 here is CASRDHSGNTIYF. In DNA, the CDR3 is TGTGCCAGCAGAGACCACTCTGGAAACACCATATATTTT.

This clone was recorded a few times. For the CDR3, the DNA is TGTGCCAGCAGCTTAGGGACAGGGCGCGATACGCAGTATTTT. This translates into CASSLGTGRDTQYF. The rearrangement uses TRBV7-9 and TRBJ2-3, with TRBD1 identical over 8 bases. Germline V gene lookup returns CDR1 SEHNR and CDR2 FQNEAQ (reference sequence). CDR3 length equals 14 residues. J lost 6 bases, V lost 1 base, and 3 bases had no gene match.

This clone occurred a few times. This sequence joins TRBV2 and TRBJ2-3; D gene unclear. The CDR3 is 13 amino acids. CDR1 SNHLY and CDR2 FYNNEI come from the germline V gene. V was cut by 5 bases and J by 10 bases, with 16 bases left in between. In DNA form, the CDR3 reads TGTGCCAGCAGTTCATTTAGGGTTGAGGCGCAGTATTTT. Its protein is CASSSFRVEAQYF.

The rearrangement joins TRBV28 to TRBJ1-2, with 8 bases lining up with TRBD1. The CDR3 length is 15 residues. Germline values: CDR1 MDHEN, CDR2 SYDVKM. V lost 6 bases to trimming and J lost 5 bases; unmatched junction nucleotides: 11. CDR3 protein: CASSPWGTGHYGYTF. CDR3 coding DNA: TGTGCCAGCAGCCCTTGGGGGACAGGTCATTATGGCTACACCTTC.

This clone has a handful of counts. J is TRBJ2-1 and V is TRBV15; D possibly corresponds to TRBD2 (5 bases). The CDR3 has 15 amino acids. Germline values: CDR1 LNHNV, CDR2 YYDKDF (reference sequence). Trimming removed 0 bases at V and 8 bases at J, with 14 bases between. CDR3 in DNA: TGTGCCACCAGCAGAGATCCTGACGCCGGGGATGAGCAGTTCTTC. It encodes CATSRDPDAGDEQFF.

This clone was picked up many times. CDR3 in DNA: TGTGCCAGCAGCCCCACGGGGAATCAGCCCCAGCATTTT. As protein: CASSPTGNQPQHF. The chain is built from TRBV28 and TRBJ1-5; D remains ambiguous. The V end lost 6 bases, the J end lost 4 bases, and 10 bases lay between the germline ends. The CDR3 extends over 13 amino acids. CDR1 is MDHEN and CDR2 is SYDVKM in the germline V gene.

A few counts support this clone. This chain uses TRBV18 with TRBJ2-3; D is uncertain. The germline CDR1 and CDR2 sequences are KGHSH and LQKENI. V was clipped by 5 bases and J by 4 bases, with 4 bases between them. This CDR3 is 11 amino acids long. CDR3 nucleotides: TGTGCCAGCTCAGTCGCAGATACGCAGTATTTT. The encoded protein is CASSVADTQYF. Full variable domain (rest looked up from reference TRBV18 and TRBJ2-3): NAGVMQNPRHLVRRRGQEARLRCSPMKGHSHVYWYRQLPEEGLKFMVYLQKENIIDESGMPKERFSAEFPKEGPSILRIQQVVRGDSAAYFCASSVADTQYFGPGTRLTVL.

The chain employs TRBV14 and TRBJ1-2; D is possibly TRBD1 (6 bases). This CDR3 is 15 amino acids long. CDR1 and CDR2 from the germline V gene are SGHDN and FVKESK. Trimming stripped 2 bases from V and 4 bases from J, with 14 bases between. This CDR3 is CASSQKTGFGYGYTF. The CDR3 DNA is TGTGCCAGCAGCCAAAAAACAGGGTTTGGCTATGGCTACACCTTC.

V gene TRBV4-1 combines with J gene TRBJ1-2, with unresolved D. This CDR3 has 14 amino acids. Trimming took 0 bases from V and 4 from J, leaving 9 bases between them. Germline V lookup: CDR1 MGHRA, CDR2 YSYEKL. The CDR3, as DNA: TGCGCCAGCAGCCAAGATCAACAGAGCTATGGCTACACCTTC. Translated, it gives CASSQDQQSYGYTF.

The chain is built from TRBV29-1 and TRBJ2-1; D is possibly TRBD2 (7 bases). The CDR3 length is 14 residues. The V end lost 2 bases, the J end lost 7 bases, and 15 bases lay between the germline ends. The germline V gene has CDR1 SQVTM and CDR2 ANQGSEA. CDR3 amino acids: CSVERGASGNEQFF. The CDR3 DNA sequence: TGCAGCGTTGAACGGGGGGCCTCGGGTAATGAGCAGTTCTTC.

This clone was seen a handful of times. The rearrangement links TRBV15 to TRBJ2-1; TRBD2 might be the D (7 bases). Trimming pared 5 bases from V and 7 bases from J, leaving 21 bases between. This CDR3 spans 16 amino acids. CDR1 is LNHNV, CDR2 YYDKDF, per germline (reference sequence). The CDR3 loop is CATSRLPGGTQNEQFF. DNA for the CDR3: TGTGCCACCAGCCGCTTACCGGGGGGCACCCAAAATGAGCAGTTCTTC.

This clone was seen many times. Other DNA sequences from this sample encode an identical CDR3 as well. The chain uses TRBV7-9 and TRBJ2-3; TRBD1 agrees at 7 bases. This CDR3 region has 12 residues. J was trimmed by 5 bases and V by 5 bases; bases with no gene match: 1. CDR1 and CDR2 (germline): SEHNR, FQNEAQ (reference sequence). CDR3 bases: TGTGCCAGCAGCCCAGGGGGAGATACGCAGTATTTT. Translating gives CASSPGGDTQYF. The full variable domain, with the rest looked up from reference TRBV7-9 and TRBJ2-3, is DTGVSQNPRHKITKRGQNVTFRCDPISEHNRLYWYRQTLGQGPEFLTYFQNEAQLEKSRLLSDRFSAERPKGSFSTLEIQRTEQGDSAMYLCASSPGGDTQYFGPGTRLTVL.

This clone came up a few times. The DNA for the CDR3 is TGCAGCGTCCCGGGACCGGATAATGAAAAACTGTTTTTT. This codes for CSVPGPDNEKLFF. This chain connects TRBV29-1 to TRBJ1-4, with D possibly being TRBD1 (5 bases). The CDR3 runs to 13 residues. The V end was cut by 6 bases, the J end by 4 bases, with 12 bases between. The V gene's germline CDR1 is SQVTM and CDR2 ANQGSEA.

This clone was seen a few times. The chain joins TRBV5-1 to TRBJ2-2; no reliable D call. Trimming removed 1 base at V and 0 bases at J, with 7 bases between. The CDR3 consists of 15 residues. Germline-derived CDR1 and CDR2 are SGHRS and YFSETQ. The CDR3 nucleotides are TGCGCCAGCAGCTTGAGCAGAGCGAACACCGGGGAGCTGTTTTTT. It specifies CASSLSRANTGELFF.

The genes are TRBV18 and TRBJ2-5; D possibly corresponds to TRBD1 (6 bases). CDR1 is KGHSH, CDR2 LQKENI, per germline. The CDR3 is made up of 17 amino acids. V lost 1 base and J 3 bases, leaving 18 bases between the germline ends. This chain's CDR3 is CASSPRALTGLEETQYF. As DNA, the CDR3 is TGTGCCAGCTCACCACGGGCCCTAACAGGGCTCGAAGAGACCCAGTACTTC.

The V and J genes are TRBV29-1 and TRBJ1-1; D might be TRBD1 (5 bases). The CDR3 contains 14 residues. The V gene's germline CDR1 is SQVTM and CDR2 ANQGSEA. Trimming took off 5 bases at V and 4 bases at J, with 17 bases between the two ends. CDR3: CSVTQGNGGTEAFF. DNA for the CDR3: TGCAGCGTTACGCAGGGTAATGGTGGCACTGAAGCTTTCTTT.

The CDR3 is CASSYRDLLTLHF. The CDR3 nucleotides read TGTGCCAGCAGTTACCGGGACCTATTGACCCTCCACTTT. The chain has TRBV6-6 and TRBJ1-6, with D possibly TRBD1 on 5 matching bases. CDR3 length: 13 amino acids. The ends were cut back, 2 bases at V and 14 bases at J, with 13 bases in the middle. From germline, CDR1 is MNHNY and CDR2 SVGAGI (reference sequence).

This clone was detected only a few times. The J gene is TRBJ2-1, the V gene TRBV6-1; either TRBD1 or TRBD2 may fit D (6 bases each). Trimming pared 6 bases from V and 6 bases from J, leaving 12 bases between. The CDR3 contains 13 residues. CDR1 MNHNS and CDR2 SASEGT come from the germline V gene. CDR3 in amino acids: CASRPSGANEQFF. The CDR3 DNA reads TGTGCCAGCAGGCCCTCGGGGGCCAATGAGCAGTTCTTC.

This clone was counted between two and nine times. This sequence joins TRBV6-5 and TRBJ1-1; 8 positions match TRBD1. CDR1 and CDR2 (germline): MNHEY, SVGAGI. J lost 1 base, V lost 4 bases, and 2 bases had no gene match. CDR3 length equals 14 residues. DNA of the CDR3: TGTGCCAGCAGTTGGACAGGGACGAACACTGAAGCTTTCTTT. It translates to CASSWTGTNTEAFF.

The chain has TRBV5-1 and TRBJ1-2, with D possibly TRBD1 on 5 matching bases. This CDR3 region has 14 residues. The germline V gene encodes CDR1 SGHRS and CDR2 YFSETQ. V was pared by 0 bases and J by 8 bases, with 14 bases between. The CDR3 region has the DNA TGCGCCAGCAGCTTGGCCGGGGCGATGGAGGGCTACACCTTC. Encoded protein: CASSLAGAMEGYTF.

CDR3 sequence (DNA): TGTGCCATCAGGGGTTTCGGGGACAATGAGCAGTTCTTC. It encodes CAIRGFGDNEQFF. V is TRBV10-3 and J is TRBJ2-1; a weak D match, TRBD2 (5 bases). CDR1 and CDR2 (germline): ENHRY, SYGVKD. This CDR3 is built from 13 residues. The V end was cut by 6 bases, the J end by 5 bases, with 11 bases between.

This clone showed up just a few times. V is TRBV7-9 and J is TRBJ2-3; perhaps D is TRBD1 or TRBD2 (5 bases each). CDR3 length: 18 amino acids. Germline V CDR1 and CDR2: SEHNR, FQNEAQ (reference sequence). V was trimmed by 5 bases and J by 1 base, leaving 22 bases between them. The CDR3 sequence is CASSPNPYGATRTDTQYF. The CDR3, as DNA: TGTGCCAGCAGCCCTAATCCTTACGGGGCCACACGCACAGATACGCAGTATTTT.

Sample share makes this clone medium-sized. The rearrangement uses TRBV7-2 and TRBJ2-6, with D unresolved. Trimming shortened V by 4 bases and J by 0 bases, and 7 bases separated the two germline ends. Germline V CDR1 and CDR2: SGHTA, FQGNSA. The CDR3 contains 15 residues. DNA of the CDR3: TGTGCCAGCAGCTCCCAGAGCTCTGGGGCCAACGTCCTGACTTTC. The encoded protein is CASSSQSSGANVLTF.

There are many counts of this clone. The chain recombines TRBV13 with TRBJ1-3; D is perhaps TRBD1 (6 bases). The CDR3 extends over 14 amino acids. CDR1 and CDR2 (germline): PRHDT, FYEKMQ (reference sequence). Between the trimmed V and J ends, which lost 5 bases and 4 bases, there was a span of 12 bases. CDR3 in DNA: TGTGCCAGCAGCGGAGGGACACTGGGAAACACCATATATTTT. Translating gives CASSGGTLGNTIYF.

This chain joins TRBV7-2 and TRBJ2-5, with D perhaps matching TRBD2 (5 bases). Germline V gene sequence: CDR1 SGHTA, CDR2 FQGNSA. Trimming cost V 0 bases and J 10 bases, with 9 bases left between them. The CDR3 totals 12 residues. This CDR3 is CASSLAGRDQYF. The CDR3 DNA follows: TGTGCCAGCAGCTTAGCCGGACGGGACCAGTACTTC.

This clone has just a few counts. This chain connects TRBV29-1 to TRBJ1-4; TRBD1 is a possible D gene (5 bases). Per the germline V gene, CDR1 is SQVTM and CDR2 is ANQGSEA. Deletions cut 3 bases from V and 7 bases from J, with 12 bases between. The CDR3 spans 13 residues. CDR3 DNA sequence: TGCAGCGTTGAGGCAAATGGGGGTGAAAAACTGTTTTTT. It codes for CSVEANGGEKLFF.

The rearrangement links TRBV4-1 to TRBJ1-5; D not certain. This CDR3 comprises 20 residues. CDR1 and CDR2 from the germline V gene are MGHRA and YSYEKL. Trimming removed 1 base from V and 1 base from J, with 23 bases in between. The CDR3 DNA is TGCGCCAGCAGCCAAGTTCCCGTAATTGGAGTGATAGGGAGCAATCAGCCCCAGCATTTT. Amino acid sequence: CASSQVPVIGVIGSNQPQHF.